This section outlines one TCR beta chain sequence together with its context. This sample was taken from a study of blood T cell repertoires in COVID-19. Study in general: Sites in the United States, Italy and Spain provided acute and convalescent COVID-19 samples. Sources were T cells, B-cell-depleted T cells, or PBMCs; the material itself was cDNA or gDNA.

The CDR3 extends over 15 amino acids. CDR1 and CDR2 (germline): GTSNPN, SVGIG (reference sequence). Trimming took off 0 bases at V and 4 bases at J, with 10 bases between the two ends. In the original workflow: Reference gene primer amplification gave estimated nucleated cell counts. TCRdb's table, derived via immunoSEQ multiplex PCR, lists solely in-frame clones and lacks some. Clone size and V and J calls were adopted from that table, with D and trimming inferred from the DNA. The sample yields some 35,000 clones, about nine tenths seen once. The V call is TRBV30, the J call TRBJ1-6, with D perhaps matching TRBD1 (6 bases). The specimen sequenced was peripheral blood. The source is a human donor in a cohort sampled during active COVID-19. CDR3 bases: TGTGCCTGGAGTGTTTCCAGGGGTTATAATTCACCCCTCCACTTT. As protein: CAWSVSRGYNSPLHF.